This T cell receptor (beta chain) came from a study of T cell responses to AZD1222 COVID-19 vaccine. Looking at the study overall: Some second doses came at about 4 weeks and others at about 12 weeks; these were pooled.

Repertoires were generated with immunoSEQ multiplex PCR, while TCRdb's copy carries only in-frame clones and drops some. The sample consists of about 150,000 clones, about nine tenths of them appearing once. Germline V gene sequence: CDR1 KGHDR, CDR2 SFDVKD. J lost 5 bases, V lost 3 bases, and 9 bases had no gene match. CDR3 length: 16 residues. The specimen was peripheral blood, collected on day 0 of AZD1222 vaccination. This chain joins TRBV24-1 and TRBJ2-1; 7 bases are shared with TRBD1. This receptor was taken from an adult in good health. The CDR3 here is CATSDPGQDTHNEQFF. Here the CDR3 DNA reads TGTGCCACCAGTGATCCCGGACAGGATACTCACAATGAGCAGTTCTTC.